A single sample is the source of the 9 T cell receptor beta chains below, sequenced in a study of response to subunit inactivated influenza vaccine. TCRdb itself ran the RT-PCR reads through MiXCR, one entry per CDR3 protein. The table shows about 310,000 distinct CDR3 sequences, with about a fifth occurring only once. Sequenced here: PBMCs from blood, sampled about 20 months after vaccination. Source of these receptors: a man aged 50-75 years who received an inactivated influenza vaccine.

Only a few counts were recorded for this clonotype. The CDR3 loop is CASSPVGDLNQPQHF. DNA of the CDR3: TGTGCCAGCAGCCCGGTGGGGGACCTCAATCAGCCCCAGCATTTT. The genes are TRBV4-2 and TRBJ1-5, with D possibly being TRBD1 (5 bases). The CDR3 length is 15 residues. The germline V gene has CDR1 LGHNA and CDR2 YNFKEQ. Trimming removed 4 bases at V and 3 bases at J, with 13 bases between.

This clonotype has more than one count but fewer than ten. V gene TRBV5-5 combines with J gene TRBJ2-1; 9 nucleotides match TRBD2. From germline, CDR1 is SGHKS and CDR2 YYEKEE (reference sequence). V was pared by 4 bases and J by 5 bases, with 7 bases of the junction left unmatched. CDR3 length: 15 residues. The CDR3 sequence: CASSKGLAVDNEQFF. CDR3 DNA: TGTGCCAGCAGCAAGGGACTAGCAGTAGACAATGAGCAGTTCTTC.

The sample holds a few counts of this clonotype. The chain couples TRBV24-1 to TRBJ2-1; TRBD1 matches at 7 bases. The CDR3 consists of 16 residues. Germline CDR1 is KGHDR and CDR2 is SFDVKD. V was clipped by 5 bases and J by 4 bases; unmatched bases: 10. The DNA of the CDR3 is TGTGCCACCAGTGCAAGGGACAGCATAGATTACAATGAGCAGTTCTTC. This sequence encodes CATSARDSIDYNEQFF.

This clonotype was picked up a small number of times. The chain employs TRBV10-3 and TRBJ2-3, with D unresolved. Germline values: CDR1 ENHRY, CDR2 SYGVKD. The CDR3 totals 15 residues. V gave up 6 bases and J gave up 0 bases, with 13 bases separating them. The DNA of the CDR3 is TGTGCCATCAGCTTCGACGTAACTAGCACAGATACGCAGTATTTT. Translated: CAISFDVTSTDTQYF.

Only a few counts were recorded for this clonotype. The chain is built from TRBV6-2 or TRBV6-3 and TRBJ2-1; 12 bases are a match to TRBD2. This CDR3 region has 14 residues. From germline, CDR1 is MNHEY and CDR2 SVGEGT. Losses at the gene ends were 5 bases for V and 5 bases for J; bases not matched to a gene: 1. The CDR3 loop reads CASSRTSGDNEQFF. For the CDR3, the DNA is TGTGCCAGCAGTCGGACTAGCGGGGACAATGAGCAGTTCTTC.

This clonotype was recorded a few times. V is TRBV28 and J is TRBJ1-1; D call uncertain. Germline CDR1 reads MDHEN; CDR2 reads SYDVKM. The CDR3 has 10 residues. Trimming took 9 bases from V and 2 from J, leaving 4 bases between them. CDR3 DNA sequence: TGTGCCAGTATCAACACTGAAGCTTTCTTT. Residues: CASINTEAFF.

This clonotype showed up just a few times. V is TRBV5-1 and J is TRBJ2-1, with D possibly being TRBD2 (7 bases). V dropped 4 bases and J dropped 4 bases, with 12 bases sitting between them. Per the germline V gene, CDR1 is SGHRS and CDR2 is YFSETQ. The CDR3 has 14 residues. CDR3 protein: CASSAGANYNEQFF. DNA for the CDR3: TGCGCCAGCAGCGCGGGGGCGAATTACAATGAGCAGTTCTTC.

This clonotype appeared many times. This chain uses TRBV12-3 or TRBV12-4 with TRBJ1-5, with 7 bases matching TRBD1. This CDR3 contains 15 residues. Germline trimming cut 3 bases from V and 4 bases from J; bases unmatched to any gene: 6. Here the CDR3 DNA reads TGTGCCAGCAGTTTCGGGGACAGAATAAATCAGCCCCAGCATTTT. This codes for CASSFGDRINQPQHF.

The chain employs TRBV12-3 or TRBV12-4 and TRBJ1-1, with D maybe TRBD1 (5 bases). The length of the CDR3 is 16 residues. V gave up 6 bases and J gave up 4 bases, with 21 bases separating them. DNA for the CDR3: TGTGCCAGCAGACCGCCCGTTGGGGGTAGAACCACTGAAGCTTTCTTT. It encodes CASRPPVGGRTTEAFF.